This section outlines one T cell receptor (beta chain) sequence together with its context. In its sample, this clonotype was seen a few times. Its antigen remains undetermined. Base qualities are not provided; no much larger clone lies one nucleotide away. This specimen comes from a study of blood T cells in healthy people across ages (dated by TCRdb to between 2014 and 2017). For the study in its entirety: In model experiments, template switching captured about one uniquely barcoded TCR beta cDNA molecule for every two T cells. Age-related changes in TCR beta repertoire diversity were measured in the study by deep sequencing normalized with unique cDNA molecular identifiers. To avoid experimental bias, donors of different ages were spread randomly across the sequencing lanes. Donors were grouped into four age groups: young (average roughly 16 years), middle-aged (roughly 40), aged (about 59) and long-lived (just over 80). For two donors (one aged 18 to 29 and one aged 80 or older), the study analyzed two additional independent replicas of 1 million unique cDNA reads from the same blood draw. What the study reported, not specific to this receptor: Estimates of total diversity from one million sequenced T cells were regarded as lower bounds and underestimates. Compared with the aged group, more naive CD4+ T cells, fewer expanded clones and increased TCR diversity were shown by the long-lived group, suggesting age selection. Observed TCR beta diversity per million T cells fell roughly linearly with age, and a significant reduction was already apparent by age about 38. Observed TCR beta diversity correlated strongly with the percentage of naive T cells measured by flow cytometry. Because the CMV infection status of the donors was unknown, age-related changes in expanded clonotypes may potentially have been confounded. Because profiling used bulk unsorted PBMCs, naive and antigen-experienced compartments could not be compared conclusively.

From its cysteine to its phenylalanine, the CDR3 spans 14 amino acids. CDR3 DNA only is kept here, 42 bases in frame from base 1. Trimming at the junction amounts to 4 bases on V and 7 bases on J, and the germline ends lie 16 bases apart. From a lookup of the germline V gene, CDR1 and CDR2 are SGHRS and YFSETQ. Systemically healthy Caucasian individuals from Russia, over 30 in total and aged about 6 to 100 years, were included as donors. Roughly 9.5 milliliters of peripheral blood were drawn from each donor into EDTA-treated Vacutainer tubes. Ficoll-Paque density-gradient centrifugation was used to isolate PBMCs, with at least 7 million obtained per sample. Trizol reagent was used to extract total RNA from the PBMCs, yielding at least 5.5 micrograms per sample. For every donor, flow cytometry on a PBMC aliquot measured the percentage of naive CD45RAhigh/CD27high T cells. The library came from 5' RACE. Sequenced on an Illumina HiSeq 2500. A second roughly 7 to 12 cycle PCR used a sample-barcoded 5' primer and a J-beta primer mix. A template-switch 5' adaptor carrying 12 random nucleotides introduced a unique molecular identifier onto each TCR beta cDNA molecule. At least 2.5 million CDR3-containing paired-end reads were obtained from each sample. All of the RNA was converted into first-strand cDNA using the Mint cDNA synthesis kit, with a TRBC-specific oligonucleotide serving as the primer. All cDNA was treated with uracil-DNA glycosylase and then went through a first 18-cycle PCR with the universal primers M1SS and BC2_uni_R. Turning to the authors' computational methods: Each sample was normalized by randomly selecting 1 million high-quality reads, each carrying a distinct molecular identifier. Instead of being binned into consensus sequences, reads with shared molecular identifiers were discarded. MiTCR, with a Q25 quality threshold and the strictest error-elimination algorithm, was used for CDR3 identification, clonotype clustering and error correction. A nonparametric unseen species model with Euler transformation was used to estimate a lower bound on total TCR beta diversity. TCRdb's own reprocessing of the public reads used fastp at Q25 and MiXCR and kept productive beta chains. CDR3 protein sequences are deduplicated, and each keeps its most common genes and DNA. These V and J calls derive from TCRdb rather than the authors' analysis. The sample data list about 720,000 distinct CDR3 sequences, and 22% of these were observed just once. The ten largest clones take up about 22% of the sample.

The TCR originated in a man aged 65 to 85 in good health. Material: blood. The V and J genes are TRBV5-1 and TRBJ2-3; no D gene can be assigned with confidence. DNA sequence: TGCGCCAGCAGCAGCACGGTTGTTAAGAATACGCAGTATTTT. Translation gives CASSSTVVKNTQYF.